This TCR beta chain was retrieved from a study of cytomegalovirus exposure and HLA in healthy donors. Study-wide background: As released early, the data held 75 million to 90 million unique TCRs from HLA-typed donors. Whole-study results and caveats: A previous analysis found most TCR beta V segments productive roughly 87% or roughly 30% of the time.

Germline V gene data show CDR1 as SGHAT and CDR2 as FQNNGV. The trim removed 1 base at V and 2 bases at J, leaving 3 bases unmatched. This CDR3 spans 15 amino acids. The PCR made use of 60 Vbeta and 13 Jbeta primers. As handled by the study authors: In a later analysis, some 11 million of 60 million to 80 million unique beta chains occurred in at least two donors. Sequencing was performed with immunoSEQ multiplex PCR; in TCRdb, only in-frame clones are kept and a portion is missing. V and J calls and clone size are given by that table; D and trimming were obtained from the DNA. The data show approximately 160,000 clones, more than 60% seen once. This clone was recorded once. Its matching antigen is unknown.

J is TRBJ2-5 and V is TRBV11-2; TRBD2 aligns across 8 bases. This sequence was found in a woman aged 40 to 55 in good health and CMV-seropositive. Sample: PBMCs. CDR3 in amino acids: CASSLGVAGQETQYF. The CDR3 DNA sequence: TGTGCCAGCAGCTTAGGCGTAGCGGGGCAAGAGACCCAGTACTTC.